The rows below give T cell receptor beta chains drawn from one sample of a study of T-cell reconstitution after alpha-beta-depleted transplantation in children. Via MiXCR, TCRdb re-called the PCR reads, giving one row per CDR3 protein. The repertoire has about 210,000 distinct CDR3 sequences, approximately 15% of them found once; the top ten carry 43%. The material was PBMCs, mostly from graft donor cells, obtained 360 days after TCRalphabeta/CD19-depleted stem cell transplant. The receptors shown here come from a male patient aged 2-15 years who had a stem cell transplant for acute lymphoblastic leukemia, so the T cells may come from the graft donor. Each CDR3 is given with its conserved first and last residue. A D gene is named only where the DNA matches it firmly. The listing skips clone size in some rows; elsewhere it reads once, few, many or a size class.

J,V,size,D,CDR3,DNA
TRBJ2-7,TRBV12-3/TRBV12-4,many,-,CASSLRGSGYEQYF,TGTGCCAGCAGTTTGAGGGGGAGCGGCTACGAGCAGTACTTC
TRBJ2-2,TRBV24-1,few,-,CATSDLPGPPNTGELFF,TGTGCCACCAGTGATTTGCCGGGCCCTCCGAACACCGGGGAGCTGTTTTTT
TRBJ2-3,TRBV7-8,few,TRBD2,CASSKGTSGGALVTDTQYF,TGTGCCAGCAGCAAAGGGACTAGCGGGGGGGCCTTAGTCACAGATACGCAGTATTTT
TRBJ2-2,TRBV7-9,few,-,CASSPRGGGTGELFF,TGTGCCAGCAGCCCCCGGGGAGGAGGTACCGGGGAGCTGTTTTTT
TRBJ2-1,TRBV28,few,-,CASSFPAGADVEQFF,TGTGCCAGCAGTTTTCCAGCCGGCGCGGATGTTGAGCAGTTCTTC
TRBJ1-4,TRBV5-1,many,-,CASSLDRVGTNEKLFF,TGCGCCAGCAGCTTGGACAGGGTCGGGACTAATGAAAAACTGTTTTTT
TRBJ2-3,TRBV4-3,-,-,CASSQDRSTDTQYF,TGCGCCAGCAGCCAAGACCGGAGCACAGATACGCAGTATTTT
TRBJ2-5,TRBV6-1,few,-,CASSQQYVGETQYF,TGTGCCAGCAGTCAACAGTACGTGGGTGAGACCCAGTACTTC
TRBJ2-3,TRBV11-2,many,-,CASSLGGLGTDTQYF,TGTGCCAGCAGCTTAGGTGGCCTTGGCACAGATACGCAGTATTTT
TRBJ2-7,TRBV6-1,few,TRBD1,CASSPQRTGDSGEQYF,TGTGCCAGCAGTCCCCAAAGGACAGGGGATAGTGGCGAGCAGTACTTC
TRBJ1-5,TRBV6-2/TRBV6-3,few,-,CASSYSYQPQHF,TGTGCCAGCAGTTACAGCTATCAGCCCCAGCATTTT
TRBJ2-5,TRBV12-3/TRBV12-4,-,TRBD1,CASSLRGGDRRFQETQYF,TGTGCCAGCAGTTTAAGGGGCGGGGACAGGCGTTTCCAAGAGACCCAGTACTTC
TRBJ2-1,TRBV5-1,-,-,CASSFSDRYNEQFF,TGCGCCAGCAGCTTCTCGGACAGATACAATGAGCAGTTCTTC
TRBJ2-7,TRBV5-1,-,-,CASSLSADRQYF,TGCGCCAGCAGCTTGTCGGCGGACAGGCAGTACTTC
TRBJ2-7,TRBV4-3,few,TRBD2,CASSQERGLAGVYEQYF,TGCGCCAGCAGCCAAGAACGGGGACTAGCGGGAGTCTACGAGCAGTACTTC
TRBJ2-5,TRBV18,many,-,CASSPESETQYF,TGTGCCAGCTCACCAGAGTCGGAGACCCAGTACTTC
TRBJ1-2,TRBV12-3/TRBV12-4,-,TRBD1,CASSGRDRLSNYGYTF,TGTGCCAGCAGTGGTCGGGACAGGCTGTCTAACTATGGCTACACCTTC
TRBJ2-7,TRBV11-2,few,TRBD2,CASSLGGRAEQYF,TGTGCCAGCAGCTTAGGGGGGAGGGCCGAGCAGTACTTC
TRBJ2-1,TRBV11-2,few,-,CASSNLRGVGNEQFF,TGTGCCAGCAGCAACCTCCGAGGGGTAGGCAATGAGCAGTTCTTC
TRBJ2-1,TRBV9,few,TRBD2,CASRGGLALVSYNEQFF,TGTGCCAGCAGGGGGGGACTAGCACTCGTTTCCTACAATGAGCAGTTCTTC
TRBJ2-1,TRBV6-2/TRBV6-3,-,-,CASSRLYNEQFF,TGTGCCAGCTCTCGACTCTATAATGAGCAGTTCTTC
TRBJ2-3,TRBV12-3/TRBV12-4,few,TRBD2,CASSPTSGHPTDTQYF,TGTGCCAGCAGTCCGACTAGCGGGCACCCCACAGATACGCAGTATTTT
TRBJ1-2,TRBV6-5,many,-,CASSYSPSSGYTF,TGTGCCAGCAGTTACTCGCCTAGCTCTGGCTACACCTTC
TRBJ2-1,TRBV7-7,few,-,CASVLNEQFF,TGTGCCAGCGTACTTAATGAGCAGTTCTTC
TRBJ2-3,TRBV11-2,few,-,CASSLLGRGPQGKTDTQYF,TGTGCCAGCAGCTTATTAGGGAGAGGACCACAAGGGAAAACAGATACGCAGTATTTT
TRBJ2-2,TRBV7-7,many,TRBD1,CASSSTRQGWTGELFF,TGTGCTAGCAGCTCGACTCGACAGGGATGGACCGGGGAGCTGTTTTTT
TRBJ2-3,TRBV25-1,many,-,CASSAYRVADTQYF,TGTGCCAGCAGTGCGTACAGGGTGGCGGATACGCAGTATTTT